Presented here are 3 T cell receptor beta chains from one specimen sequenced in a study of beta chain features in type 1 diabetes. Expressed TCRB transcripts were sequenced because the entire RNA isolate underwent reverse transcription. Here immunoSEQ multiplex PCR was the method, and the copy in TCRdb shows in-frame clones only, minus some. In the table there are 300,000 to 350,000 clones, 6.5% to 10% of which are singletons. The sample comprised central memory CD4+ T cells from blood. The receptors were sampled from a woman aged 18 to 35 in good health.

This clone was seen only a few times. V usage is TRBV7-2 and J usage is TRBJ2-7; 7 nucleotides line up with TRBD1. CDR3 length equals 13 residues. V lost 3 bases to trimming and J lost 4 bases; unmatched junction nucleotides: 3. Germline CDR1 and CDR2: SGHTA and FQGNSA. The CDR3 nucleotides read TGTGCCAGCAGCTTCGTCAGGGGGTACGAGCAGTACTTC. Residues: CASSFVRGYEQYF.

In this sample, this clone turned up a few times. Mismatch with germline at one junction end may stem from a read error. V usage is TRBV7-2 and J usage is TRBJ2-7; 10 nucleotides match TRBD2. CDR1 is SGHTA and CDR2 is FQGNSA in the germline V gene. The CDR3 sequence is 15 residues long. CDR3 protein: CASSLLAGPFYVQYF. In DNA, the CDR3 is TGTGCCAGCAGCCTACTAGCGGGACCTTTCTACGTGCAGTACTTC. Variable domain in full (rest from reference TRBV7-2 and TRBJ2-7): GAGVSQSPSNKVTEKGKDVELRCDPISGHTALYWYRQSLGQGLEFLIYFQGNSAPDKSGLPSDRFSAERTGGSVSTLTIQRTQQEDSAVYLCASSLLAGPFYVQYFGPGTRLTVT.

The chain employs TRBV5-1 and TRBJ2-7, with TRBD1 matching 7 bases. The CDR3 runs to 14 residues. The germline CDR1 and CDR2 sequences are SGHRS and YFSETQ. V lost 2 bases, J lost 5 bases, and 7 bases stayed unmatched. CDR3 protein: CASSFRQGGHEQYF. Here the CDR3 DNA reads TGCGCCAGCAGCTTTAGACAGGGCGGCCACGAGCAGTACTTC.